A single T cell receptor (beta chain) is shown here with its context. No antigen is known for it. Looked up from germline, CDR1 is MNHNS and CDR2 is SASEGT. This CDR3 has 11 amino acids. The V end lost 3 bases, the J end lost 9 bases, and 6 bases lay between the germline ends. These data originate in a study of cytomegalovirus exposure and HLA in healthy donors. Study-wide points: Productive status was seen about 87% or about 30% of the time for most TCR beta V segments in an earlier analysis. It was taken for granted in presence/absence analyses that sequencing depth across donors was roughly uniform. Judged likely to be a sequencing artifact was a cluster of highly shared sequence variants.

The primer mix had 60 Vbeta and 13 Jbeta primers. Using immunoSEQ multiplex PCR, the repertoire was profiled, and TCRdb retains in-frame clones only, with some absent. This sample carries some 170,000 clones, 78% of them seen once, and the ten largest clones take about 3%. The chain combines TRBV6-1 with TRBJ2-1; no clear D. This clonotype originated in a female donor in good health and CMV-seronegative. What was sequenced was PBMCs. The CDR3 protein is CASSDSGEQFF. For the CDR3, the DNA is TGTGCCAGCAGTGATTCCGGTGAGCAGTTCTTC.